One sample yielded the 22 T cell receptor beta chains listed below, sequenced in a study of graft-versus-host responses after intestinal transplantation (dated by TCRdb to the early 2020s). Libraries were prepared through the immunoSEQ multiplex PCR assay. TCRdb limited this immuneACCESS table to in-frame rearrangements with V and J called. A share of clones is missing; checked studies link under half to unresolved V genes, and the rest is unexplained. Counted in this sample were some 96,000 clones; approximately 90% of them appeared once. The top ten clones comprise about 15% of the sample. Sequenced here: PBMCs, sampled 453 days after intestinal transplant. These receptors were obtained from a human patient who received an intestinal transplant, so some T cells may come from the graft donor.

The V call is TRBV7-6, the J call TRBJ1-6; 9 bases align to TRBD1. The CDR3 loop spans 14 amino acids. Trimming removed 3 bases from V and 8 bases from J; junction bases left unmatched: 2. Germline CDR1 is SGHVS and CDR2 is FNYEAQ. DNA of the CDR3: TGTGCCAGCAGCTTCCGGGACAGGGATTCACCCCTCCACTTT. Translating gives CASSFRDRDSPLHF. Supplemented by reference TRBV7-6 and TRBJ1-6, the full variable domain reads GAGVSQSPRYKVTKRGQDVALRCDPISGHVSLYWYRQALGQGPEFLTYFNYEAQQDKSGLPNDRFSAERPEGSISTLTIQRTEQRDSAMYRCASSFRDRDSPLHFGNGTRLTVT.

The J gene is TRBJ2-7, the V gene TRBV11-2; D unresolved. This CDR3 region has 16 residues. Germline CDR1 and CDR2: SGHAT and FQNNGV. V was shortened by 4 bases and J by 2 bases, with 18 bases between the two germline ends. The CDR3 DNA is TGTGCCAGCAGCTCCCTTATCTCCCCTAATCCCTACGAGCAGTACTTC. Its protein product is CASSSLISPNPYEQYF.

As for this clone: In the same sample, other DNA sequences code for this CDR3. This sequence joins TRBV18 and TRBJ1-1, with 10 nucleotides matching TRBD1. The germline V gene has CDR1 KGHSH and CDR2 LQKENI. CDR3 size: 14 residues. The junction had 6 bases not matched to a gene; V was cut back by 6 bases and J by 5 bases. Here the CDR3 reads CASSPRQGATEAFF. The CDR3 DNA follows: TGTGCCAGCTCCCCTAGACAGGGGGCAACTGAAGCTTTCTTT.

V gene TRBV6-6 combines with J gene TRBJ1-1; no clear D gene. V was clipped by 5 bases and J by 0 bases, with 13 bases between them. CDR3 length: 15 amino acids. Germline V gene sequence: CDR1 MNHNY, CDR2 SVGAGI (reference sequence). Here the CDR3 DNA reads TGTGCCAGCAGTCCGGCAGACTGGATGAACACTGAAGCTTTCTTT. Encoded protein: CASSPADWMNTEAFF.

The chain joins TRBV5-1 to TRBJ2-3; TRBD2 matches at 7 bases. The CDR3 contains 17 residues. V lost 0 bases and J lost 1; bases outside the gene matches: 8. Germline lookup yields CDR1 SGHRS and CDR2 YFSETQ. The CDR3 is CASSLGHGTTRTDTQYF. CDR3 DNA sequence: TGCGCCAGCAGCTTGGGGCACGGGACTACCCGCACAGATACGCAGTATTTT.

The rearrangement uses TRBV6-1 and TRBJ1-4; the D is unclear. V was clipped by 6 bases and J by 7 bases, with 12 bases between them. Germline loops: CDR1 MNHNS, CDR2 SASEGT. The CDR3 extends over 13 amino acids. The CDR3 DNA reads TGTGCCAGCAGCCGGACGGCGGGTGAAAAACTGTTTTTT. This gives the protein CASSRTAGEKLFF.

The V call is TRBV5-1, the J call TRBJ1-5; TRBD1 might be the D (5 bases). The length of the CDR3 is 15 residues. Between the trimmed V and J ends, which lost 0 bases and 4 bases, there was a span of 11 bases. Looked up from germline, CDR1 is SGHRS and CDR2 is YFSETQ. This chain's CDR3 is CASSLDGGGNQPQHF. The CDR3 nucleotides read TGCGCCAGCAGCTTGGACGGGGGAGGAAATCAGCCCCAGCATTTT.

This chain joins TRBV10-3 and TRBJ1-5, with D unclear. This CDR3 has 14 residues. V lost 0 bases, J lost 3 bases, and 6 bases lay in between. Germline lookup yields CDR1 ENHRY and CDR2 SYGVKD. CDR3 sequence: CAISESGLNQPQHF. The CDR3 nucleotides read TGTGCCATCAGTGAGTCAGGACTCAATCAGCCCCAGCATTTT.

This chain connects TRBV11-2 to TRBJ1-1; the D is unclear. The CDR3 extends over 14 amino acids. The germline V gene has CDR1 SGHAT and CDR2 FQNNGV. The V gene lost 1 base and the J gene lost 4 bases, with 10 bases spanning the gap. CDR3 loop: CASSLVGKGTEAFF. The CDR3 coding sequence is TGTGCCAGCAGCTTAGTCGGGAAGGGCACTGAAGCTTTCTTT. Full variable domain (rest looked up from reference TRBV11-2 and TRBJ1-1): EAGVAQSPRYKIIEKRQSVAFWCNPISGHATLYWYQQILGQGPKLLIQFQNNGVVDDSQLPKDRFSAERLKGVDSTLKIQPAKLEDSAVYLCASSLVGKGTEAFFGQGTRLTVV.

The chain couples TRBV12-5 to TRBJ2-3, with TRBD2 as a possible D gene (5 bases). The CDR3 contains 16 residues. Germline V gives CDR1 LGHNT, CDR2 FRNRAP. Trimming left V 1 base short and J 1 base short, with 12 bases between. The CDR3 bases are TGTGCTAGTGGTTTGGGGGAAACTAGGGGCACAGATACGCAGTATTTT. It codes for CASGLGETRGTDTQYF.

V usage is TRBV10-1 and J usage is TRBJ2-1, with 10 bases that match TRBD1. CDR3 size: 14 residues. CDR1 and CDR2 (germline): WNHNN, SYGVQD (reference sequence). J gave up 6 bases and V 5 bases, and 4 bases lay outside the gene matches. The CDR3 sequence: CASSKDRGINEQFF. Here the CDR3 DNA reads TGCGCCAGCAGTAAGGACAGGGGGATCAATGAGCAGTTCTTC.

The chain links TRBV6-5 to TRBJ1-6, with a possible D match to TRBD1 (5 bases). V was shortened by 6 bases and J by 6 bases, with 15 bases between the two germline ends. The CDR3 is 15 amino acids. In germline, CDR1 is MNHEY, CDR2 SVGAGI. CDR3: CASRGEHLGNSPLHF. CDR3 bases: TGTGCCAGCAGGGGGGAACACCTCGGTAATTCACCCCTCCACTTT.

The V gene is TRBV4-1, the J gene TRBJ1-3, with TRBD1 as a possible D gene (5 bases). This CDR3 has 16 residues. Trimming removed 4 bases from V and 0 bases from J, with 13 bases in between. Per the germline V gene, CDR1 is MGHRA and CDR2 is YSYEKL. The CDR3 spells CASSLQEGSSGNTIYF. CDR3 coding DNA: TGCGCCAGCAGCCTACAGGAGGGGAGCTCTGGAAACACCATATATTTT.

This clone was observed once. The chain recombines TRBV15 with TRBJ1-5; D gene ambiguous. Per the germline V gene, CDR1 is LNHNV and CDR2 is YYDKDF (reference sequence). V lost 1 base and J lost 7, with 8 bases in between. CDR3 length equals 13 residues. The DNA for the CDR3 is TGTGCCACCAGCAGAGGATCGGGACAGCCCCAGCATTTT. Its translation is CATSRGSGQPQHF.

The chain couples TRBV7-9 to TRBJ1-1; D is undetermined. Germline V gives CDR1 SEHNR, CDR2 FQNEAQ (reference sequence). This CDR3 region has 13 residues. The V and J ends lost 11 bases and 0 bases respectively, with 13 bases between them. Here the CDR3 reads CALGRVMNTEAFF. In nucleotides, the CDR3 is TGTGCCCTAGGGCGTGTCATGAACACTGAAGCTTTCTTT.

This chain links TRBV5-5 with TRBJ1-4, with D perhaps matching TRBD1 (6 bases). This CDR3 is built from 16 residues. From germline, CDR1 is SGHKS and CDR2 YYEKEE (reference sequence). Between the trimmed V and J ends, which lost 2 bases and 6 bases, there was a span of 17 bases. CDR3 coding DNA: TGTGCCAGCAGCTTTCCCCGTCAGGGGCCGGATGAAAAACTGTTTTTT. Translation: CASSFPRQGPDEKLFF.

The chain uses TRBV6-5 and TRBJ2-3; D possibly corresponds to TRBD2 (6 bases). V was clipped by 5 bases and J by 9 bases, with 12 bases between them. The germline gives CDR1 MNHEY, CDR2 SVGAGI. The CDR3 extends over 12 amino acids. DNA for the CDR3: TGTGCCAGCAGTCCGCCCGGAGGGACGCAGTATTTT. Residues: CASSPPGGTQYF.

The chain couples TRBV9 to TRBJ1-4; D possibly corresponds to TRBD1 (5 bases). CDR1 is SGDLS and CDR2 is YYNGEE in the germline V gene. The CDR3 has 15 amino acids. The germline V and J ends were trimmed by 2 bases and 4 bases, with 12 bases remaining between them. The chain's CDR3 is CASSVLGGFNEKLFF. The CDR3 nucleotides are TGTGCCAGCAGCGTCTTGGGGGGGTTTAATGAAAAACTGTTTTTT.

CDR3 region: CASSLSLRTGLSYEQYF. The CDR3 coding sequence is TGTGCCAGCAGTTTATCATTGAGGACAGGGCTATCCTACGAGCAGTACTTC. The chain uses TRBV27 and TRBJ2-7, with 8 bases lining up with TRBD1. The CDR3 contains 17 residues. Germline V lookup: CDR1 MNHEY, CDR2 SMNVEV (reference sequence). V was pared by 0 bases and J by 1 base, with 8 bases of the junction left unmatched.

This clone occurred once. J is TRBJ1-5 and V is TRBV5-6; TRBD1 matches 9 bases. The CDR3 loop spans 18 amino acids. Germline CDR1 SGHDT, CDR2 YYEEEE. Trimming removed 3 bases from V and 1 base from J; junction bases left unmatched: 11. The CDR3 DNA reads TGTGCCAGCAGCTCCAGACAGGGGGACCCCTGGAGCAATCAGCCCCAGCATTTT. It codes for CASSSRQGDPWSNQPQHF. Combining the CDR3 with reference TRBV5-6 and TRBJ1-5 gives the whole variable domain DAGVTQSPTHLIKTRGQQVTLRCSPKSGHDTVSWYQQALGQGPQFIFQYYEEEERQRGNFPDRFSGHQFPNYSSELNVNALLLGDSALYLCASSSRQGDPWSNQPQHFGDGTRLSIL.

The chain recombines TRBV4-2 with TRBJ2-3; 12 bases map to TRBD2. Trimming removed 3 bases from V and 6 bases from J; junction bases left unmatched: 7. Germline lookup yields CDR1 LGHNA and CDR2 YNFKEQ. CDR3 size: 16 residues. For the CDR3, the DNA is TGTGCCAGCAGCCATTCCCTAGCGGGGGGGCTCGATACGCAGTATTTT. It encodes CASSHSLAGGLDTQYF.

V is TRBV11-2 and J is TRBJ1-1, with 8 positions matching TRBD1. Germline V lookup: CDR1 SGHAT, CDR2 FQNNGV. The CDR3 has 14 amino acids. J gave up 1 base and V 5 bases, and 3 bases lay outside the gene matches. CDR3 residues: CASSTGQGNTEAFF. For the CDR3, the DNA is TGTGCCAGCAGCACAGGACAGGGGAACACTGAAGCTTTCTTT.